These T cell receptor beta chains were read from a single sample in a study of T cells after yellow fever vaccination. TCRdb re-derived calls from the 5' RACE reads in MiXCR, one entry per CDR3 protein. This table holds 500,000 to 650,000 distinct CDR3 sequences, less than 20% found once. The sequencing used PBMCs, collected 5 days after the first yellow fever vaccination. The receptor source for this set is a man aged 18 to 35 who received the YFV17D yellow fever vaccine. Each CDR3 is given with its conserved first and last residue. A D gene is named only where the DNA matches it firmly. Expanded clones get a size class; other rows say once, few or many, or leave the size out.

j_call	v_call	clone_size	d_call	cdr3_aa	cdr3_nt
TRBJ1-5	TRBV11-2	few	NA	CASSSQTGDQPQHF	TGTGCCAGCAGCTCCCAGACCGGGGATCAGCCCCAGCATTTT
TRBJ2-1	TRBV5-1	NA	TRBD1	CASSLWGQGDIGDFYNEQFF	TGCGCCAGCAGCTTGTGGGGACAGGGAGATATCGGGGACTTCTACAATGAGCAGTTCTTC
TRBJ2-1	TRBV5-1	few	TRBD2	CASSFRAGGEQFF	TGCGCCAGCAGCTTCCGAGCGGGGGGGGAGCAGTTCTTC
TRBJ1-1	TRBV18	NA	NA	CASSPPGTSNWNTEAFF	TGTGCCAGCTCACCACCTGGGACATCGAATTGGAACACTGAAGCTTTCTTT
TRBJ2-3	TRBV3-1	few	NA	CASSQEPALGSGRRDTQYF	TGTGCCAGCAGCCAAGAGCCGGCCTTAGGGTCAGGACGTCGAGATACGCAGTATTTT
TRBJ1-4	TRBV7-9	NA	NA	CASSLVDENEKLFF	TGTGCCAGCAGCTTAGTAGATGAAAATGAAAAACTGTTTTTT
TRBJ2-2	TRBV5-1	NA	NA	CASRETAGYELFF	TGCGCCAGCAGGGAGACGGCGGGATACGAGCTGTTTTTT
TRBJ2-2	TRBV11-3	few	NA	CASSSSPSTGELFF	TGTGCCAGCAGCTCTAGCCCCAGCACCGGGGAGCTGTTTTTT
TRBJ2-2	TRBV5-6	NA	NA	CASSSAGWEATGELFF	TGTGCCAGCAGCTCCGCGGGATGGGAAGCCACCGGGGAGCTGTTTTTT
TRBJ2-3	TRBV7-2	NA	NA	CASTAGPTTDTQYF	TGTGCCAGCACCGCAGGTCCCACCACAGATACGCAGTATTTT
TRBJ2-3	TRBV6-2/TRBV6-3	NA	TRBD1	CASSYFRDRGADTQYF	TGTGCCAGCAGTTACTTCCGAGACAGGGGCGCAGATACGCAGTATTTT
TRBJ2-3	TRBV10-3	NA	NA	CAISERGPGVSTDTQYF	TGTGCCATCAGTGAGCGGGGGCCCGGAGTTAGCACAGATACGCAGTATTTT
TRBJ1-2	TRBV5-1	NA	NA	CASSLHTQGNYGYTF	TGCGCCAGCAGCTTGCACACTCAGGGGAACTATGGCTACACCTTC
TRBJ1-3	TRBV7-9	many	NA	CASRKTGTPTGNTIYF	TGTGCCAGCAGGAAGACCGGGACACCGACTGGAAACACCATATATTTT
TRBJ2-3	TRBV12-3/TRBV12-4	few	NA	CASRDPLAPDTQYF	TGTGCCAGCAGGGACCCCTTAGCCCCAGATACGCAGTATTTT
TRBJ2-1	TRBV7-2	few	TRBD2	CASSQGLAGGNEQFF	TGTGCCAGCAGCCAGGGACTAGCGGGGGGCAATGAGCAGTTCTTC
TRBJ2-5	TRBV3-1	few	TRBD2	CASSHTSGGAVETQYF	TGTGCCAGCAGCCACACTAGCGGGGGGGCAGTGGAGACCCAGTACTTC
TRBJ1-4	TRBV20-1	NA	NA	CSARDTWGEKLFF	TGCAGTGCTAGAGATACTTGGGGGGAAAAACTGTTTTTT
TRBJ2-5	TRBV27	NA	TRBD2	CASSLSPPGLAQETQYF	TGTGCCAGCAGTTTATCGCCACCGGGACTAGCTCAAGAGACCCAGTACTTC
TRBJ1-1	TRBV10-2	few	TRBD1	CASSGQVSTEAFF	TGCGCCAGCAGCGGACAGGTGAGCACTGAAGCTTTCTTT
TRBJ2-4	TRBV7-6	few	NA	CASSSRLGLTRDIQYF	TGTGCCAGCAGCTCTAGACTAGGACTAACTAGGGACATTCAGTACTTC
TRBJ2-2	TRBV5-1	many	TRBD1	CASSLMTGHTGELFF	TGCGCCAGCAGCCTGATGACAGGGCACACCGGGGAGCTGTTTTTT
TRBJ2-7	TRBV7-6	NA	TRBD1	CASSPRQGGFHEQYF	TGTGCCAGCAGCCCGCGACAGGGGGGCTTCCACGAGCAGTACTTC
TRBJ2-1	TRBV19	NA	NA	CASSIVSRDLSSEQFF	TGTGCCAGTAGTATAGTTTCCAGGGATCTTAGCAGTGAGCAGTTCTTC
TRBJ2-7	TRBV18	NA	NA	CASSPPALPYYEQYF	TGTGCCAGCTCACCACCGGCCCTCCCCTACTACGAGCAGTACTTC
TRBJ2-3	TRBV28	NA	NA	CASEFRASTDTQYF	TGTGCCAGCGAGTTCAGGGCCAGCACAGATACGCAGTATTTT
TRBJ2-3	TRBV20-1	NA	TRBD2	CSASSSGGAITQYF	TGCAGTGCTAGTTCTAGCGGGGGGGCCATAACGCAGTATTTT
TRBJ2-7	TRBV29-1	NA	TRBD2	CSGGSSGGGSYEQYF	TGCAGCGGGGGGTCTAGCGGCGGGGGGTCCTACGAGCAGTACTTC
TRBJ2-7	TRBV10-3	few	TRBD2	CAISGRSSGHEQYF	TGTGCCATCAGTGGGCGTAGTAGCGGGCACGAGCAGTACTTC
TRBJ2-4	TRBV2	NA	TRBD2	CASSLHFSGGILAKNIQYF	TGTGCCAGCAGTCTTCATTTCAGCGGGGGGATCTTAGCCAAAAACATTCAGTACTTC
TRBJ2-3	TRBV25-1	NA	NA	CASSEYRAAGGTDTQYF	TGTGCCAGCAGTGAATATCGGGCAGCGGGCGGCACAGATACGCAGTATTTT
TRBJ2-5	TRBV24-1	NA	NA	CATSDGRETQYF	TGTGCCACCAGTGATGGGAGGGAGACCCAGTACTTC
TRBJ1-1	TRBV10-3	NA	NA	CAISESTGGTEAFF	TGTGCCATCAGTGAGTCGACAGGAGGCACTGAAGCTTTCTTT
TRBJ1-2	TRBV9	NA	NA	CASTRGPLYGYTF	TGTGCCAGCACCCGAGGACCGCTTTATGGCTACACCTTC
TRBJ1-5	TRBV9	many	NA	CASSDGNQPQHF	TGTGCCAGCAGTGACGGGAATCAGCCCCAGCATTTT
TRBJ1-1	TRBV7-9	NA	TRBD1	CASSHRSTGVKNTEAFF	TGTGCCAGCAGCCACCGCTCGACAGGGGTAAAAAACACTGAAGCTTTCTTT
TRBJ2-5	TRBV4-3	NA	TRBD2	CASSQRPSGTEETQYF	TGCGCCAGCAGCCAACGTCCTAGCGGGACGGAAGAGACCCAGTACTTC
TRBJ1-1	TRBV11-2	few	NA	CASSLGQGRSTEAFF	TGTGCCAGCAGCTTAGGTCAGGGTCGGAGCACTGAAGCTTTCTTT
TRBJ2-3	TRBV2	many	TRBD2	CANQRGWADTQYF	TGTGCCAACCAGCGGGGGTGGGCAGATACGCAGTATTTT
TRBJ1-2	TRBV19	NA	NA	CASSIETRYAYTF	TGTGCCAGTAGTATCGAGACCCGATATGCCTACACCTTC
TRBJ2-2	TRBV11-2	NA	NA	CASSTNRRGVAGELFF	TGTGCCAGCAGCACCAACCGCCGGGGTGTCGCCGGGGAGCTGTTTTTT
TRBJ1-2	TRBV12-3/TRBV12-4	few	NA	CASTPGTAEGGYTF	TGTGCCAGCACCCCCGGGACGGCCGAGGGAGGCTACACCTTC
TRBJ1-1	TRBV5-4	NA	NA	CASSLGRWGGTEAFF	TGTGCCAGCAGCTTGGGGCGGTGGGGGGGCACTGAAGCTTTCTTT
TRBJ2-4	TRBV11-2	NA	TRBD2	CASSLSRGVTDGNIQYF	TGTGCCAGCAGCTTATCCCGGGGGGTGACCGATGGGAACATTCAGTACTTC
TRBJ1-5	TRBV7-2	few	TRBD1	CASSLEGQGGQPQHF	TGTGCCAGCAGCTTAGAGGGACAGGGAGGACAGCCCCAGCATTTT